This TCR beta chain emerged from a study of Graves' ophthalmopathy and Graves' hyperthyroidism. Background on the study: Peripheral blood samples were taken at initial diagnosis, before any treatment. Study-level points and caveats: With a specificity of 72.22% and a sensitivity of approximately 68%, the model predicted ophthalmopathy progression.

Where ophthalmopathy was present, donors had moderate-to-severe activity, CAS ≥3, NOSPECS ≥4 and duration under 3 months. The diagnosis combined clinical symptoms, thyroxine, TRAb, thyroid ultrasound and orbital computed tomography scans. RNA transcripts provided the template for amplifying TCR beta CDR3 regions. Second-round multiplex PCR followed a first-round RT-PCR using HTBI primers. From the multiplex PCR reads, TCRdb called clonotypes with MiXCR, one entry per CDR3 protein. The sample has 650,000 to 800,000 distinct CDR3 sequences; about 38% are singletons. The V and J ends lost 8 bases and 7 bases respectively, with 18 bases between them. The V gene's germline CDR1 is ENHRY and CDR2 SYGVKD. This CDR3 is 13 amino acids long. On this clonotype itself: Its antigen is not identified.

V and J are TRBV10-3 and TRBJ2-7; unclear D gene. The clonotype was recovered from an adult man with Graves' ophthalmopathy. Sample: peripheral blood. CDR3 DNA sequence: TGTGCCATCTGGGATGGAGACCAGAGGGAGCAGTACTTC. Its protein is CAIWDGDQREQYF.